This T cell receptor beta chain is drawn from a study of identical twins. Whole-study findings and limits: Invariant populations such as MAIT and iNKT cells could partly muddle zero-insertion analyses. Twin-shared out-of-frame alpha sequences showed excess low generation probability.

Each CDR3 protein gets one entry after TCRdb re-called the 5' RACE reads with MiXCR. In the table there are under 400,000 distinct CDR3 sequences, about 9% of which are singletons. For this clonotype: The antigen is not known.

The source of this sequence is a woman aged 50 to 60 in good health. Source material: naive T cells sorted from blood.

The chain's CDR3 is CSASAAGGSEQFF. CDR3 coding DNA: TGCAGCGCCAGCGCAGCGGGAGGTAGTGAGCAGTTCTTC. The chain has TRBV29-1 and TRBJ2-1; 9 bases map to TRBD2. The CDR3 has 13 amino acids. Trimming took 7 bases from V and 9 from J; bases not matched to a gene: 10. Germline V gene lookup returns CDR1 SQVTM and CDR2 ANQGSEA.